Sequencing of this T cell receptor beta chain was carried out in a study of cytomegalovirus exposure and HLA in healthy donors (TCRdb year 2017). Describing the broader study: An earlier analysis of roughly 500 of the donors reported 250 to 300 Gb of sequence data and roughly 110 million unique TCR beta sequences from about 179 million T cells. An early release that covered roughly 600 HLA-typed donors contained approximately 300 gigabases of sequencing data and 75 million to 100 million unique TCR sequences. Of the roughly 400 genotyped donors, less than 85% were placed in the genetic ancestry cluster associated with self-reported Caucasian donors. The study was designed to test whether signatures of past pathogen exposure could be identified by cataloging public T cell receptors. The study profiled the T cell repertoires of about 640 subjects by immunosequencing and related them to cytomegalovirus serostatus. Besides the first cohort of about 730 subjects, a separate validation cohort made up of 120 or so different subjects was used. The study combined high-throughput TCR immunosequencing, statistical association of individual TCRs with disease status, and machine learning to predict cytomegalovirus infection status. To study patterns of TCR occurrence, a later analysis re-analyzed previously published TCR beta repertoires from several hundred donors and added high-resolution HLA genotyping. Rather than drawing on any new phenotypic data, the later analysis identified candidate immune exposures from TCR beta sequences and the way those sequences occurred across donors. An earlier analysis of some 600 of the donors applied high-throughput TCR beta sequencing to assess whether each TCR beta V gene segment acted as functional or pseudogenic. Alongside the repertoire data, information on donor age, sex, ethnicity and CMV serostatus was compiled. A later genetic analysis took genome-wide SNP genotypes for about 65% of the roughly 670 donors and used that subset as a discovery cohort. All discovery cohort repertoires had been generated using a single sequencing platform. HLA typing included class I and class II loci at four-digit resolution. The number of donors typed differed by locus, with about 620-630 for A, B, C, DRB1 and DQB1, around 500 for DQA1, 600 to 610 for DPA1, and approximately 470 for DPB1. Roughly five DR-DQ haplotypes were handled as single units for association and clustering because linkage in the cohort was strong. Among around 400 genotyped donors of the cohort, an average of about 220,000 unique TCR beta nucleotide sequences was sequenced per donor, of which 15% to 20% were non-productive. On the study overall, not on this receptor specifically: An association between a missense DCLRE1C variant and V-gene and J-gene trimming of TCR beta chains was found in a later genetic analysis and replicated in an independent cohort. In a later genetic analysis, fewer N-insertions in productive TCRs were reported among donors in an Asian-associated ancestry cluster than the approximately 710-donor mean. According to a later analysis, parvovirus B19, influenza, CMV and Epstein-Barr virus appeared linked to several top co-occurrence clusters. Assigning TCR associations to individual alleles was difficult when HLA alleles, especially DR and DQ, strongly co-occurred. The earlier analysis of approximately 540 of the donors excluded 15 to 20 rarely observed V segments, including chromosome 9 orphons, because counts were too low. In a later analysis, 15,000 to 20,000 TCR beta sequences were associated with specific HLA alleles at a false discovery rate of 0.05. An earlier analysis of approximately 600 of the donors showed that most TCR beta V segments appeared in productive rearrangements either about 87% or about 30% of the time, which broadly matched IMGT annotations. Across donors, most TCR sequences were observed very rarely, whereas some public TCRs were present in many individuals. Roughly uniform sequencing depth across donors was assumed in presence/absence analyses, although this assumption may not hold. The study listed 150 to 200 TCR beta chains as associated with cytomegalovirus. In vitro tests confirmed that three of the cytomegalovirus-associated TCR beta chains recognize cytomegalovirus antigens. According to the authors, the approach could potentially be generalized to other disease states and immunological phenotypes. Cytomegalovirus status was reported to be diagnosed by the classifier with high specificity and sensitivity in both the original and validation cohorts. A later analysis found that HLA-associated TCR beta chains were more clonally expanded and had lower generation probabilities than equally common non-associated chains. Correlated functional status among segregating V segments might reflect linkage disequilibrium, but an unknown experimental factor could not be ruled out. Most CMV-associated TCR beta chains appeared to be HLA-restricted in a later analysis, and the HLA associations seemed to be driven largely by CMV exposure. Because some donors lacked HLA typing at each locus, the association tests relied only on the typed subset. This cohort had only TCR beta chains sequenced, and the lack of alpha or paired-chain data limited which features could be detected. A cluster of highly shared sequence variants was judged likely to be a technical artifact of the sequencing pipeline. In a later analysis, the rate of TCR association differed among HLA loci, with DRB1 alleles having the most associated TCRs and HLA-C alleles having the fewest. The only immune exposure information available for the cohort was CMV serostatus. A further reported finding was that TCR beta sequences accurately predicted the HLA-A and HLA-B alleles for most subjects in the first cohort. Because the 87-base-pair reads could not distinguish some IMGT-functional V segments, including TRBV6-2 and TRBV6-3, those segments were excluded.

Library preparation employed the immunoSEQ multiplex PCR assay. For the multiplex PCR, a mixture combining 60 forward primers for TCR Vbeta segments and 13 reverse primers for TCR Jbeta segments was used. Amplification of the CDR3 region of rearranged TCR beta genes was performed with a multiplex PCR assay on genomic DNA. Amplified TCR beta libraries were sequenced as 87-base-pair reads on the Illumina HiSeq System. On the authors' methods: A later analysis tallied around 82 million unique TCR beta chains across the 660 or so repertoires, and approximately 9.9 million of those chains were shared by two or more donors. To remove PCR and sequencing errors, raw reads were error-corrected and collapsed into unique sequences using a nearest-neighbor algorithm that merged closely related sequences. Alignment of CDR3 sequences to IMGT reference sequences was used to assign V, D and J gene segments. For a sequence to be retained, at least a six-nucleotide match to both a V gene segment and a J gene segment was required. A rearrangement counted as productive if the CDR3 had no stop codons and remained in frame with V and J, and every other rearrangement counted as non-productive. CDR3 was defined according to IMGT convention as the region running from the second conserved V-encoded cysteine to the conserved J-encoded phenylalanine. The earlier analysis of 500 to 750 of the donors excluded any sequence lacking an unambiguous match to a single V gene segment. An earlier analysis of roughly 590 of the donors called V segments functional above 56.7% productive rearrangements and segregating when the between-donor standard deviation exceeded 5%. A statistical classification framework was developed to diagnose cytomegalovirus status using the catalog of TCR beta chain sequences. In a later analysis, V and J genes were assigned by comparing TCR nucleotide sequences against IMGT/GENE-DB human TR gene sequences. In a later analysis, CDR3 sequences and most-parsimonious VDJ recombination scenarios were assigned using the TCRdist pipeline. In a later analysis, each TCR beta chain was defined by its CDR3 amino acid sequence together with its V-gene family, and reads lacking a unique V-gene family were excluded. To address suspected cross-contamination and a sequencing artifact, a later analysis removed 550 to 750 highly shared, low-generation-probability nucleotide sequences. For each public chain, a later analysis derived a clonal expansion index from normalized ranks of inferred template counts within each repertoire. Generation probabilities in a later analysis came from a VDJ recombination model fitted to out-of-frame rearrangements, and those results were checked against IGoR. In a later analysis, TCR-TCR, TCR-HLA and TCR-CMV co-occurrence was scored with hypergeometric tests, and a repertoire-size bias correction was applied to TCR pairs. A later analysis estimated false discovery rates by permuting HLA or CMV assignments 20 times. In a later analysis, co-occurring TCRs were grouped using DBSCAN, with TCRdist sequence similarity added in when clustering inside HLA-allele-positive subsets. Repertoires with fewer than 30,000 or more than 120,000 public chains, plus five repertoires with anomalous nucleotide sharing, were excluded from co-occurrence clustering. The table comes from immuneACCESS by way of TCRdb, which keeps in-frame sequences with V and J called. Part of the clones is missing from these tables; in studies checked, under half for an unresolved V gene and the rest for unknown reasons. Clonal size and the V and J genes are those of that table, whereas D and trimming came from the DNA. This sample comprises under 250,000 clones, about 85% of them detected only once. The ten largest clones represent about 0.25% of the sample.

The cohort comprised several hundred healthy bone marrow donors. Cohort members were all nominally healthy when sampled, although unrecorded immune exposures were likely present. The donor tested CMV seronegative and was one of the 352 seronegative cohort members. Every donor gave a peripheral blood sample, and the peripheral blood mononuclear cells from that sample were used for TCR beta sequencing. Genomic DNA extraction from the blood cell samples was performed with the Qiagen DNeasy Blood Extraction Kit. The CDR3 covers 17 residues, taking in both the cysteine and the phenylalanine. The only DNA kept is the CDR3, 51 bases in frame from the first base. Turning to this clone: Its antigen remains undetermined. No per-base quality is available; no much larger clone lies one base away.

The chain is encoded by TRBV21-1 joined to TRBJ2-5; the DNA was not used to check the table's D call, TRBD2. TRBV21-1 is an annotated pseudogene. The material sequenced was PBMCs. The receptor was isolated from a girl aged 2 to 10 in good health and CMV-seronegative. Here is the DNA: TGTGCCAGCAGCAAAAAGGAGGTAGCGGGAGGATGGGAGACCCAGTACTTC. This gives the protein CASSKKEVAGGWETQYF.